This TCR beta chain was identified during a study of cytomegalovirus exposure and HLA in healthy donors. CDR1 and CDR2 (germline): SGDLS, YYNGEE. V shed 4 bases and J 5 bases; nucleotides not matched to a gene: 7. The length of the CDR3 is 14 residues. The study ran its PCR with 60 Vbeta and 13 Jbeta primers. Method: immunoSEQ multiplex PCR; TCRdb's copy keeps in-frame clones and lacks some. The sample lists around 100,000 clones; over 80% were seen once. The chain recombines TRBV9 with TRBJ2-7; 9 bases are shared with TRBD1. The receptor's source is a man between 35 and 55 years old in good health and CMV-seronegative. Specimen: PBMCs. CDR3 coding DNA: TGTGCCAGCAGCACCGGGACAGGGAGGCACGAGCAGTACTTC. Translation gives CASSTGTGRHEQYF.